Shown below are 16 T cell receptor beta chains from a single sample sequenced in a study of shared clonotypes between healthy human individuals. The protocol was immunoSEQ multiplex PCR, while the TCRdb copy is restricted to in-frame clones and leaves out a portion. The sample records more than 2,000,000 clones, 93% being singletons. Sequenced material: naive CD4+ T cells from PBMCs. Subset here: CD45RA+ positively selected. The receptor source for this set is a man between 18 and 35 years old in good health. Some clones in this sample may be carry-over from other donors' samples.

This clone was seen a single time. The rearrangement links TRBV5-1 to TRBJ2-5; no firm D call. Trimming took off 7 bases at V and 2 bases at J, with 15 bases between the two ends. There are 14 residues in the CDR3. Germline CDR1 SGHRS, CDR2 YFSETQ. In DNA form, the CDR3 reads TGCGCCAGCCGAAAGGATTCCCAACAAGAGACCCAGTACTTC. As protein: CASRKDSQQETQYF.

In this sample, this clone turned up a few times. The gene calls are TRBV5-6 and TRBJ1-1; possible D gene TRBD1, 5 bases. The germline gives CDR1 SGHDT, CDR2 YYEEEE. The CDR3 covers 12 residues. V gave up 4 bases and J gave up 5 bases, with 9 bases separating them. The CDR3 loop reads CASSIGVTEAFF. The CDR3 region has the DNA TGTGCCAGCAGCATAGGGGTGACTGAAGCTTTCTTT. The variable domain in full, completed from reference TRBV5-6 and TRBJ1-1, reads DAGVTQSPTHLIKTRGQQVTLRCSPKSGHDTVSWYQQALGQGPQFIFQYYEEEERQRGNFPDRFSGHQFPNYSSELNVNALLLGDSALYLCASSIGVTEAFFGQGTRLTVV.

This rearrangement joins TRBV2 to TRBJ2-3; 7 bases map to TRBD2. Trimming at V came to 7 bases and at J to 2 bases, leaving 6 bases not matched to a gene. CDR3 length equals 14 residues. Germline loops: CDR1 SNHLY, CDR2 FYNNEI. The CDR3 nucleotides are TGTGCCAGCACAGCTAGCGGATACACAGATACGCAGTATTTT. As protein: CASTASGYTDTQYF.

The chain has TRBV5-1 and TRBJ1-2, with D unresolved. V gave up 0 bases and J gave up 11 bases, with 14 bases separating them. Germline V lookup: CDR1 SGHRS, CDR2 YFSETQ. The CDR3 sequence is 13 residues long. Written as DNA, the CDR3 is TGCGCCAGCAGCTTGGCCGGGCAGAGACTTTACACCTTC. Its translation is CASSLAGQRLYTF.

With regard to this clone: The sample holds other DNA sequences that translate to the same CDR3. This chain joins TRBV28 and TRBJ1-4; D ambiguous. This CDR3 region has 12 residues. Germline-derived CDR1 and CDR2 are MDHEN and SYDVKM. Trimming stripped 5 bases from V and 7 bases from J, with 8 bases between. CDR3 coding DNA: TGTGCCAGCAGTCCCCGACGTGAAAAACTGTTTTTT. Its translation: CASSPRREKLFF.

DNA of the CDR3: TGTGCCAGCTCACAGCGTGGGGGGAACACTGAAGCTTTCTTT. Translating gives CASSQRGGNTEAFF. The V gene is TRBV18, the J gene TRBJ1-1; D is possibly TRBD1 (5 bases). The CDR3 has 14 residues. Germline values: CDR1 KGHSH, CDR2 LQKENI. Trimming stripped 4 bases from V and 1 base from J, with 10 bases between.

This chain uses TRBV7-9 with TRBJ2-4; tentative D call: TRBD1 (6 bases). The V gene lost 3 bases and the J gene lost 9 bases, with 12 bases spanning the gap. CDR1 is SEHNR, CDR2 FQNEAQ, per germline (reference sequence). The CDR3 extends over 13 amino acids. The chain's CDR3 is CASSFAGQPIQYF. The CDR3 nucleotides are TGTGCCAGCAGCTTCGCAGGACAGCCCATTCAGTACTTC.

The CDR3 sequence: CASSSFIRKNTGELFF. CDR3 DNA sequence: TGTGCCAGCAGTTCCTTTATTCGGAAGAACACCGGGGAGCTGTTTTTT. This sequence joins TRBV7-9 and TRBJ2-2; D gene uncertain. The ends were cut back, 6 bases at V and 1 base at J, with 15 bases in the middle. This CDR3 comprises 16 residues. Germline loops: CDR1 SEHNR, CDR2 FQNEAQ (reference sequence).

The J gene is TRBJ2-5, the V gene TRBV5-6; 7 bases fit TRBD2. V was clipped by 2 bases and J by 3 bases; unmatched bases: 10. The germline V gene encodes CDR1 SGHDT and CDR2 YYEEEE. The CDR3 covers 16 residues. CDR3 residues: CASSFSGFRRKETQYF. CDR3 bases: TGTGCCAGCAGCTTTAGCGGGTTTAGACGGAAAGAGACCCAGTACTTC.

CDR3 DNA: TGTGCCTGGAGTGTGGGAGAGGGAAACACCATATATTTT. It is translated as CAWSVGEGNTIYF. The J gene is TRBJ1-3, the V gene TRBV30, with D hard to call. CDR3 length equals 13 residues. The ends were cut back, 0 bases at V and 4 bases at J, with 7 bases in the middle. Germline loops: CDR1 GTSNPN, CDR2 SVGIG (reference sequence).

This clone appeared once. The chain recombines TRBV27 with TRBJ1-2; no reliable D call. The V gene's germline CDR1 is MNHEY and CDR2 SMNVEV (reference sequence). The CDR3 has 16 amino acids. V dropped 3 bases and J dropped 0 bases, with 14 bases sitting between them. CDR3 bases: TGTGCCAGCAGTTTCGTCGGCACCCTCTCTAACTATGGCTACACCTTC. Translated, it gives CASSFVGTLSNYGYTF.

Only one count was recorded for this clone. This sequence joins TRBV4-2 and TRBJ2-1; D may be TRBD2 (6 bases). CDR3 length: 14 amino acids. V was pared by 1 base and J by 7 bases, with 11 bases between. The germline V gene has CDR1 LGHNA and CDR2 YNFKEQ. As DNA, the CDR3 is TGTGCCAGCAGCCAAGGCGGGGCGGAAAATGAGCAGTTCTTC. Protein: CASSQGGAENEQFF.

V is TRBV11-2 and J is TRBJ2-1; TRBD2 agrees at 12 bases. CDR3 size: 19 residues. Per germline, CDR1 SGHAT and CDR2 FQNNGV. The junction had 18 bases not matched to a gene; V was cut back by 4 bases and J by 8 bases. The CDR3 is CASSWGAASGRARYHEQFF. The DNA for the CDR3 is TGTGCCAGCAGCTGGGGGGCGGCTAGCGGGAGGGCCCGTTACCATGAGCAGTTCTTC.

The CDR3 sequence is CASSLVGLDPNEQFF. The DNA for the CDR3 is TGTGCCAGCAGCTTGGTAGGACTTGATCCCAATGAGCAGTTCTTC. This chain joins TRBV5-4 and TRBJ2-1; tentative D call: TRBD2 (5 bases). V shed 0 bases and J shed 6 bases, with 13 bases lying between them. Per the germline V gene, CDR1 is SGHNT and CDR2 is YYREEE (reference sequence). This CDR3 has 15 residues.

This clone was observed once. The V and J genes are TRBV4-1 and TRBJ2-3; D gene ambiguous. The CDR3 runs 15 residues. V shed 0 bases and J shed 0 bases, with 7 bases lying between them. The V gene's germline CDR1 is MGHRA and CDR2 YSYEKL. The CDR3 nucleotides are TGCGCCAGCAGCCAAGATCAAACTAGCACAGATACGCAGTATTTT. Translation: CASSQDQTSTDTQYF.

The chain combines TRBV6-1 with TRBJ1-5, with 7 bases matching TRBD1. The CDR3 consists of 16 residues. The V gene end was trimmed by 2 bases and the J gene end by 6 bases; junction bases not matched to a gene: 10. The germline V gene encodes CDR1 MNHNS and CDR2 SASEGT. The CDR3 region is CASSESLGQARQPQHF. The DNA for the CDR3 is TGTGCCAGCAGTGAAAGTCTTGGACAGGCACGTCAGCCCCAGCATTTT.